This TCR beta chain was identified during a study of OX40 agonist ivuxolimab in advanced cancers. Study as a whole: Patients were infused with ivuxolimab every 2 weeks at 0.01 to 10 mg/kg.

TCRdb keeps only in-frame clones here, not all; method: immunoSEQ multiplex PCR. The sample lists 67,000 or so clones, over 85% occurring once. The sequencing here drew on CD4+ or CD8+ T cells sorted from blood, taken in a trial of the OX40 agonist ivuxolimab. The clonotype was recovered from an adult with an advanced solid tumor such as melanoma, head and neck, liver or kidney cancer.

The CDR3 region is CASSLEAFRGHAFF. The CDR3 region has the DNA TGCGCCAGCAGCTTGGAGGCTTTCCGGGGACACGCTTTCTTT. The chain recombines TRBV5-1 with TRBJ1-1; possible D gene TRBD1, 6 bases. Germline V gene lookup returns CDR1 SGHRS and CDR2 YFSETQ. V shed 0 bases and J shed 11 bases, with 17 bases lying between them. This CDR3 contains 14 residues. The whole variable domain, filled in from reference TRBV5-1 and TRBJ1-1, reads KAGVTQTPRYLIKTRGQQVTLSCSPISGHRSVSWYQQTPGQGLQFLFEYFSETQRNKGNFPGRFSGRQFSNSRSEMNVSTLELGDSALYLCASSLEAFRGHAFFGQGTRLTVV.